These 8 T cell receptor beta chains originate from one sample sequenced in a study of beta chain features in type 1 diabetes. The whole isolated RNA underwent reverse transcription, so sequencing captured expressed TCRB transcripts. Method: immunoSEQ multiplex PCR; TCRdb's copy keeps in-frame clones and lacks some. The data show fewer than 350,000 clones, around 20% seen once. Source material: naive CD4+ T cells from blood. These TCRs come from a woman between 18 and 30 years old in good health.

Only a few counts were recorded for this clone. The rearrangement joins TRBV14 to TRBJ1-1; 7 bases are a match to TRBD1. CDR1 and CDR2 (germline): SGHDN, FVKESK. Germline trimming cut 4 bases from V and 1 base from J; bases unmatched to any gene: 6. This CDR3 has 15 amino acids. The CDR3 DNA follows: TGTGCCAGCAGCCCTATAGGGACAGCGAACACTGAAGCTTTCTTT. Translated, it gives CASSPIGTANTEAFF.

About this clone: This same CDR3 is encoded by further DNA sequences in the sample. The chain joins TRBV30 to TRBJ2-3, with D maybe TRBD2 (7 bases). With 0 bases removed from V and 6 bases from J, the gap between germline ends came to 13 bases. This CDR3 is 14 amino acids long. The germline gives CDR1 GTSNPN, CDR2 SVGIG (reference sequence). CDR3 nucleotides: TGTGCCTGGAGTGTTGGGGGGGCGAGTGATACGCAGTATTTT. Protein sequence: CAWSVGGASDTQYF.

The chain is built from TRBV2 and TRBJ2-5; maybe TRBD1 (6 bases). The CDR3 sequence is 14 residues long. The V gene's germline CDR1 is SNHLY and CDR2 FYNNEI. V was cut by 4 bases and J by 5 bases, with 14 bases left in between. CDR3 DNA: TGTGCCAGCAGTGCTGCAGGGGAAGGGGAGACCCAGTACTTC. It codes for CASSAAGEGETQYF.

The V call is TRBV18, the J call TRBJ1-1; maybe TRBD1 (5 bases). Looked up from germline, CDR1 is KGHSH and CDR2 is LQKENI. V lost 10 bases and J lost 7, with 13 bases in between. The CDR3 is 11 residues long. CDR3 DNA: TGTGCCACCCTCAGGGAAAGTGAAGCTTTCTTT. It translates to CATLRESEAFF.

This chain uses TRBV7-9 with TRBJ1-2; 7 bases match TRBD1. The CDR3 has 13 amino acids. The germline V gene has CDR1 SEHNR and CDR2 FQNEAQ (reference sequence). V gave up 4 bases and J gave up 4 bases; unmatched junction bases: 3. The CDR3 protein is CASSSRTGYGYTF. The CDR3 coding sequence is TGTGCCAGCAGCTCCAGGACAGGCTATGGCTACACCTTC.

This clone was counted only a few times. This chain links TRBV18 with TRBJ1-4; D gene uncertain. Germline assignment: CDR1 KGHSH and CDR2 LQKENI. The CDR3 consists of 14 residues. V was trimmed by 7 bases and J by 3 bases, leaving 12 bases between them. The CDR3 loop is CASFSREPNEKLFF. In nucleotides, the CDR3 is TGTGCCAGCTTCTCCCGGGAGCCTAATGAAAAACTGTTTTTT.

The chain joins TRBV18 to TRBJ2-1, with 8 positions matching TRBD2. With V trimmed by 6 bases and J by 0 bases, 7 bases remained unmatched. The CDR3 has 16 residues. CDR1 and CDR2 from the germline V gene are KGHSH and LQKENI. CDR3 nucleotide sequence: TGTGCCAGCTCCTCCCGGGGGGGGAGCTCCTACAATGAGCAGTTCTTC. Amino acid sequence: CASSSRGGSSYNEQFF.

Here the CDR3 DNA reads TGTGCCAGCATGGTCGATGGGGGCGGCAATCAGCCCCAGCATTTT. Its protein product is CASMVDGGGNQPQHF. V and J are TRBV2 and TRBJ1-5, with D tentatively TRBD1 (6 bases). V lost 7 bases and J lost 2, with 15 bases in between. The germline gives CDR1 SNHLY, CDR2 FYNNEI. There are 15 residues in the CDR3.